This is a list of T cell receptor beta chains from one sample in a study of T cells in Graves' hyperthyroidism and ophthalmopathy. TCRdb re-derived calls from the multiplex PCR reads in MiXCR, one entry per CDR3 protein. The table lists 200,000 to 300,000 distinct CDR3 sequences, more than 20% of them singletons, with around 32% in the top ten. The material sequenced was blood. These receptors were obtained from a woman in her 40s with Graves' ophthalmopathy. Both conserved end residues are part of each CDR3. The order of the fields is J gene, clone size, D gene, V gene, CDR3 DNA, CDR3 protein. D genes are given only for firm matches. Clone size is shown for a subset of rows, as once, few, many or a class of expanded clone.

J gene: TRBJ2-7
clone size: many
D gene: TRBD1
V gene: TRBV7-8
CDR3 DNA: TGTGCCAGCAGCTTAGGGGGACAGCTTTACGAGCAGTACTTC
CDR3 protein: CASSLGGQLYEQYF

J gene: TRBJ1-2
clone size: few
D gene: NA
V gene: TRBV6-5
CDR3 DNA: TGTGCCAGCAGTTACAGTCCTGACTATGGCTACACCTTC
CDR3 protein: CASSYSPDYGYTF

J gene: TRBJ2-5
clone size: NA
D gene: NA
V gene: TRBV19
CDR3 DNA: TGTGCCAGTAGTAAGTGGGAAGAGACCCAGTACTTC
CDR3 protein: CASSKWEETQYF

J gene: TRBJ2-5
clone size: many
D gene: NA
V gene: TRBV11-2
CDR3 DNA: TGTGCCAGCAGCTTACGTCAGCGGGCTGTTCAAGAGACCCAGTACTTC
CDR3 protein: CASSLRQRAVQETQYF

J gene: TRBJ2-7
clone size: many
D gene: TRBD2
V gene: TRBV7-2
CDR3 DNA: TGTGCCAGCAGCTTAGGCAGCCGCGGGAGCTCCTACGAGCAGTACTTC
CDR3 protein: CASSLGSRGSSYEQYF

J gene: TRBJ2-3
clone size: many
D gene: NA
V gene: TRBV28
CDR3 DNA: TGTGCCAGCAGTTTGAGTGTAGCGGCTAGCACAGATACGCAGTATTTT
CDR3 protein: CASSLSVAASTDTQYF

J gene: TRBJ1-5
clone size: many
D gene: NA
V gene: TRBV6-5
CDR3 DNA: TGTGCCAGCAGTTACATAGGAAATCAGCCCCAGCATTTT
CDR3 protein: CASSYIGNQPQHF

J gene: TRBJ2-4
clone size: NA
D gene: NA
V gene: TRBV9
CDR3 DNA: TGTGCCAGCAGCCCTCCACTTTCGGGCAACATTCAGTACTTC
CDR3 protein: CASSPPLSGNIQYF

J gene: TRBJ2-7
clone size: many
D gene: NA
V gene: TRBV6-5
CDR3 DNA: TGTGCCAGCAGTTGGGAACCGTCATGGAACGAGCAGTACTTC
CDR3 protein: CASSWEPSWNEQYF

J gene: TRBJ2-7
clone size: many
D gene: NA
V gene: TRBV7-2
CDR3 DNA: TGTGCCAGCAGCTTGTCCACAGGGTTGGAGCAGTACTTC
CDR3 protein: CASSLSTGLEQYF

J gene: TRBJ2-7
clone size: many
D gene: TRBD1
V gene: TRBV15
CDR3 DNA: TGTGCCACCAGCAGAGAACAGGGGGTACTTCGAGAGCAGTACTTC
CDR3 protein: CATSREQGVLREQYF

J gene: TRBJ2-5
clone size: NA
D gene: TRBD1
V gene: TRBV12-3/TRBV12-4
CDR3 DNA: TGTGCCAGCAGTTCCACCGGGACAGGGCAAGAAGAGACCCAGTACTTC
CDR3 protein: CASSSTGTGQEETQYF

J gene: TRBJ1-5
clone size: many
D gene: TRBD1
V gene: TRBV19
CDR3 DNA: TGTGCCAGTAACCTACTGGACAGGGGGAATCAGCCCCAGCATTTT
CDR3 protein: CASNLLDRGNQPQHF

J gene: TRBJ2-5
clone size: many
D gene: NA
V gene: TRBV20-1
CDR3 DNA: TGCAGTGCTAGCGGGAGTTTGGAGGAGACCCAGTACTTC
CDR3 protein: CSASGSLEETQYF

J gene: TRBJ2-5
clone size: many
D gene: TRBD2
V gene: TRBV28
CDR3 DNA: TGTGCCAGCAGTTCCCCGGGAGGGGGCCAAGAGACCCAGTACTTC
CDR3 protein: CASSSPGGGQETQYF

J gene: TRBJ1-2
clone size: NA
D gene: NA
V gene: TRBV29-1
CDR3 DNA: TGCAGCGTTGAGTCAGGGATCTATGGCTACACCTTC
CDR3 protein: CSVESGIYGYTF

J gene: TRBJ1-1
clone size: NA
D gene: TRBD1
V gene: TRBV6-1
CDR3 DNA: TGTGCCAGCAGCAGAGGGACAGACACTGAAGCTTTCTTT
CDR3 protein: CASSRGTDTEAFF

J gene: TRBJ2-2
clone size: many
D gene: NA
V gene: TRBV19
CDR3 DNA: TGTGCCAGTAGTAACTACAACACCGGGGAGCTGTTTTTT
CDR3 protein: CASSNYNTGELFF

J gene: TRBJ1-1
clone size: many
D gene: TRBD1
V gene: TRBV19
CDR3 DNA: TGTGCCAGTAATCCAGGACAGGGGAACACTGAAGCTTTCTTT
CDR3 protein: CASNPGQGNTEAFF

J gene: TRBJ2-2
clone size: many
D gene: TRBD2
V gene: TRBV24-1
CDR3 DNA: TGTGCCACCAGTGATTTGCCGACCGGGACTAGCGGGAGAGGGGAGCTGTTTTTT
CDR3 protein: CATSDLPTGTSGRGELFF

J gene: TRBJ2-7
clone size: many
D gene: NA
V gene: TRBV24-1
CDR3 DNA: TGTGCCACCAGTGAGCCAGGGAGCTACGAGCAGTACTTC
CDR3 protein: CATSEPGSYEQYF

J gene: TRBJ1-1
clone size: NA
D gene: NA
V gene: TRBV6-1
CDR3 DNA: TGTGCCAGCCTCCCTTCCACCATGAAGAACACTGAAGCTTTCTTT
CDR3 protein: CASLPSTMKNTEAFF

J gene: TRBJ1-1
clone size: many
D gene: NA
V gene: TRBV6-5
CDR3 DNA: TGTGCCAGCAGTTACTTAGTCGGGGCAACGAACACTGAAGCTTTCTTT
CDR3 protein: CASSYLVGATNTEAFF

J gene: TRBJ1-5
clone size: many
D gene: TRBD1
V gene: TRBV19
CDR3 DNA: TGTGCCAGTAGGGACAGGGGAGAAAATCAGCCCCAGCATTTT
CDR3 protein: CASRDRGENQPQHF

J gene: TRBJ2-7
clone size: many
D gene: NA
V gene: TRBV20-1
CDR3 DNA: TGCAGTGCTGGTACGACCCTCGCCCGCTACGAGCAGTACTTC
CDR3 protein: CSAGTTLARYEQYF

J gene: TRBJ2-5
clone size: many
D gene: TRBD1
V gene: TRBV20-1
CDR3 DNA: TGCAGTGCAACAGGGGGGCTAGGGGAGACCCAGTACTTC
CDR3 protein: CSATGGLGETQYF

J gene: TRBJ1-1
clone size: many
D gene: TRBD1
V gene: TRBV12-3/TRBV12-4
CDR3 DNA: TGTGCCAGCAGAAGAACAGGGGGCACTGAAGCTTTCTTT
CDR3 protein: CASRRTGGTEAFF